Listed below are T cell receptor beta chains from one sample, sequenced in a study of T-cell reconstitution after alpha-beta-depleted transplantation in children. Each CDR3 protein is one row after TCRdb ran MiXCR on the PCR reads. The sample comprises around 370,000 distinct CDR3 sequences, around 16% of which are singletons, and roughly two fifths rests with the top ten. The sample here was PBMCs, mostly from graft donor cells, taken 360 days after TCRalphabeta/CD19-depleted stem cell transplant. These receptors were collected from a male patient aged 2 to 9 who had a stem cell transplant for acute lymphoblastic leukemia, so the T cells may come from the graft donor. The CDR3 runs from the conserved cysteine through the conserved F or W. Fields, in order: clone size, V gene, J gene, D gene, CDR3 protein, CDR3 DNA. D genes are given only for firm matches. A clone size is listed for some rows: how often the clone was seen (once, few, many), or a class if it is expanded.

few	TRBV7-2	TRBJ2-3	TRBD2	CASSTRLAGTDTQYF	TGTGCCAGCAGCACCCGACTAGCGGGCACAGATACGCAGTATTTT
NA	TRBV12-3/TRBV12-4	TRBJ2-1	NA	CASSVGGYNEQFF	TGTGCCAGCAGCGTAGGGGGCTACAATGAGCAGTTCTTC
NA	TRBV7-2	TRBJ2-5	TRBD2	CASSIGTSEEETQYF	TGTGCCAGCAGCATCGGGACTAGCGAAGAAGAGACCCAGTACTTC
NA	TRBV11-1	TRBJ2-1	TRBD2	CASSLEGLAGPPRNEQFF	TGTGCCAGCAGCTTAGAGGGACTAGCGGGCCCCCCGAGGAATGAGCAGTTCTTC
few	TRBV7-8	TRBJ2-5	NA	CASSSILSGDRETQYF	TGTGCCAGCAGCTCGATCCTCTCAGGGGATAGAGAGACCCAGTACTTC
NA	TRBV20-1	TRBJ2-7	NA	CSATQSNLYEQYF	TGCAGTGCTACCCAGTCCAACCTCTACGAGCAGTACTTC
NA	TRBV6-1	TRBJ1-5	TRBD1	CASSEADRGNQPQHF	TGTGCCAGCAGTGAGGCGGACAGGGGGAATCAGCCCCAGCATTTT
NA	TRBV14	TRBJ2-5	TRBD2	CASSPRAAGGNRLQETQYF	TGTGCCAGCAGCCCAAGGGCAGCGGGAGGGAACAGACTTCAAGAGACCCAGTACTTC
few	TRBV2	TRBJ2-7	NA	CASSEGVSSYEQYF	TGTGCCAGCAGTGAGGGGGTTAGCTCCTACGAGCAGTACTTC
NA	TRBV9	TRBJ2-3	TRBD2	CASSVAGLAGGFRSTDTQYF	TGTGCCAGCAGCGTAGCGGGCCTAGCGGGAGGTTTTAGGAGCACAGATACGCAGTATTTT
few	TRBV5-6	TRBJ2-2	NA	CASSRPYGTSHTGELFF	TGTGCCAGCAGCCGCCCCTACGGTACTAGCCACACCGGGGAGCTGTTTTTT
few	TRBV28	TRBJ2-1	NA	CASSLFGRLEPGDEQFF	TGTGCCAGCAGTTTATTTGGGAGACTAGAACCGGGCGATGAGCAGTTCTTC
many	TRBV6-1	TRBJ2-5	NA	CASSDVKGNQETQYF	TGTGCCAGCAGTGACGTAAAAGGCAACCAAGAGACCCAGTACTTC
NA	TRBV7-2	TRBJ2-7	NA	CASSVRRDGTYEQYF	TGTGCCAGCAGCGTGAGACGGGACGGGACCTACGAGCAGTACTTC
many	TRBV12-3/TRBV12-4	TRBJ2-1	TRBD2	CASALAGNEQFF	TGTGCCAGCGCACTAGCGGGTAATGAGCAGTTCTTC
few	TRBV5-1	TRBJ2-2	NA	CASSLMSGELFF	TGCGCCAGCAGCTTGATGTCCGGGGAGCTGTTTTTT
once	TRBV14	TRBJ1-4	NA	CASSQNYATNEKLFF	TGTGCCAGCAGCCAGAACTACGCAACTAATGAAAAACTGTTTTTT
NA	TRBV4-3	TRBJ2-1	NA	CASSQERSGNEQFF	TGCGCCAGCAGCCAAGAGAGATCAGGGAATGAGCAGTTCTTC
NA	TRBV5-1	TRBJ1-2	NA	CASSLGQGPFYGYTF	TGCGCCAGCAGCTTGGGGCAGGGGCCTTTCTATGGCTACACCTTC
few	TRBV4-2	TRBJ2-3	NA	CASSPFSAGRTTFTDTQYF	TGTGCCAGCAGCCCCTTCTCCGCGGGGCGTACGACCTTCACAGATACGCAGTATTTT
once	TRBV4-2	TRBJ2-1	TRBD1	CASSQPRQGTSYNEQFF	TGTGCCAGCAGCCAACCCCGACAGGGAACCTCTTACAATGAGCAGTTCTTC
few	TRBV20-1	TRBJ1-6	NA	CSARILYSPLHF	TGCAGTGCTAGAATACTTTATTCACCCCTCCACTTT
NA	TRBV9	TRBJ2-1	NA	CASSVDLGSYNEQFF	TGTGCCAGCAGCGTAGATTTGGGTTCCTACAATGAGCAGTTCTTC
many	TRBV12-3/TRBV12-4	TRBJ1-1	NA	CASSSNTEAFF	TGTGCCAGCAGTTCCAACACTGAAGCTTTCTTT
NA	TRBV4-1	TRBJ2-7	NA	CASSQGAGFNSYEQYF	TGCGCCAGCAGCCAAGGCGCGGGCTTCAATTCCTACGAGCAGTACTTC
few	TRBV7-2	TRBJ2-5	NA	CASSLATWYQETQYF	TGTGCCAGCAGCTTGGCCACGTGGTACCAAGAGACCCAGTACTTC
NA	TRBV4-3	TRBJ2-7	TRBD2	CASSQDGGRRYEQYF	TGCGCCAGCAGCCAAGACGGCGGGAGAAGGTACGAGCAGTACTTC
few	TRBV9	TRBJ2-7	NA	CASSVGGVNYEQYF	TGTGCCAGCAGCGTCGGCGGGGTAAACTACGAGCAGTACTTC
many	TRBV10-3	TRBJ1-4	NA	CAISDRVGANEKLFF	TGTGCCATCAGTGATCGCGTGGGGGCGAATGAAAAACTGTTTTTT
NA	TRBV5-1	TRBJ2-1	TRBD1	CASSFITGTGANEQFF	TGCGCCAGCAGCTTTATCACCGGGACAGGGGCCAATGAGCAGTTCTTC
many	TRBV9	TRBJ2-1	NA	CASSVETIRRNEQFF	TGTGCCAGCAGCGTAGAGACTATTCGCCGCAATGAGCAGTTCTTC
many	TRBV4-2	TRBJ2-1	NA	CASSQGDYLDEQFF	TGTGCCAGCAGCCAAGGCGACTATTTGGATGAGCAGTTCTTC
NA	TRBV28	TRBJ2-1	NA	CASRRLRPYNEQFF	TGTGCCAGCAGAAGACTCAGGCCCTACAATGAGCAGTTCTTC
NA	TRBV4-3	TRBJ2-7	NA	CASSQEGTAAYEQYF	TGCGCCAGCAGCCAAGAGGGGACCGCTGCCTACGAGCAGTACTTC
NA	TRBV12-3/TRBV12-4	TRBJ1-3	NA	CASSFTPADSGNTIYF	TGTGCCAGCAGTTTTACCCCAGCCGACTCTGGAAACACCATATATTTT
few	TRBV5-1	TRBJ1-4	TRBD1	CASSLRGRGPHCSKIEKLFF	TGCGCCAGCAGCTTGAGGGGGCGCGGGCCTCACTGCTCCAAAATCGAAAAACTGTTTTTT